The source of this T cell receptor (beta chain) is a study of human T cells and chemical hapten exposure (dated by TCRdb to the early 2020s). At the level of the whole study: For sensitization, 2% DPC in acetone was applied to a 2 cm by 2 cm area of upper inner arm skin. Blood for TCR sequencing was provided by twenty-nine alopecia patients at one to four time points (pre-sensitization, 2, 6 and 24 weeks). Blood was sampled from patients pre-sensitization (week 0) and at 2, 6 and about 24 weeks after DPC sensitization. Libraries were pooled for sequencing, and per-sample TCR yields varied mainly because of small differences in library volumes within the pool. Patch tests used Finn chambers with 0.01% DPC on the upper back, scored after 6 days by International Contact Dermatitis Research Group standards. Weekly therapeutic DPC doses were additionally applied to the scalp of patients throughout the approximately 24-week study period. The mostly female patient cohort included alopecia areata with under or over 50% scalp involvement, alopecia totalis and alopecia universalis. The study tracked peripheral blood TCR repertoire changes in vivo during primary and secondary sensitization to the hapten diphenylcyclopropenone (DPC) in alopecia patients.

As for this clonotype: Its antigen is still unknown. The input lacks base qualities; no much larger clone sits a single base away.

Libraries were constructed by RACE. The data were produced on a NextSeq 500. Library preparation attached unique molecular identifiers to individual cDNA molecules for quantitative, reproducible TCR counting. Both TCR alpha and TCR beta chains were sequenced from each blood RNA sample. The paper's processing steps were these. The median number of TCRs per sample was over 85,000, ranging from roughly 20,000 to 700,000. V, J and CDR3 annotation of the TCR reads was performed with the Decombinator software suite. To make PS versus PT1 abundance plots, every sample was subsampled to the same number of TCRs (28,000). TCRs were defined as expanded if absent before sensitization and observed at least eight times at the 2-week time point. TCRdb passed the public sequencing reads through fastp at Q25 and MiXCR, retaining productive beta sequences. Identical CDR3 protein sequences are pooled into one entry, listed with their most common genes and DNA. The V and J calls were not made by the authors but by TCRdb's processing. In this sample the table shows more than 75,000 distinct CDR3 sequences, about 9% of which occur a single time. The top ten constitute approximately 2.2% of the sample.

What the work shows at the level of the full study, not this receptor alone: After repeated subsampling, the strength of the expansion versus patch-test correlation and the threshold at which it became significant changed. The number of TCRs above 1 in 1000 frequency did not change with DPC sensitization; there was no evidence of global repertoire structure alterations. Compared with pre-sensitization or healthy control sets, expanded TCRs formed significantly more large CDR3 similarity clusters, which is consistent with antigen-driven responses. Patch test score was positively correlated with the number of PT1 expanded TCRs, with significance at thresholds 8, 16 and 32 but not at 4. Because all patients had alopecia, a presumed autoimmune disease, the immune response of the patients might differ from that of healthy individuals.

Trimming removed 4 bases from V and 3 bases from J, leaving 12 bases between the germline ends. The germline V gene sets CDR1 to SQVTM and CDR2 to ANQGSEA. Inclusive of the bounding cysteine and phenylalanine, the CDR3 is 14 residues long. Here the CDR3 DNA is all that survives: 42 bases in frame from base 1. The time point label on this specimen signifies: patch test 2, 6 weeks after DPC sensitization. The label giving this sample's treatment or condition can be read as: therapeutic diphenylcyclopropenone sensitization with weekly scalp DPC. At each patch-test visit, blood was drawn before the patch test was applied. Eligible patients were aged 18 to 70, diagnosed with alopecia, deemed suitable for DPC therapy, and excluded if pregnant. Total RNA was extracted from unfractionated whole blood collected in Tempus Blood RNA tubes.

This material consisted of whole blood, taken in connection with sensitization to the hapten diphenylcyclopropenone (DPC). This TCR was sampled from a woman aged 40-49 years with alopecia areata. Some clones in this sample may be carry-over from other donors' samples. Recombination linked TRBV29-1 to TRBJ1-4; a weak D assignment points to TRBD1 (6 bases agree). Here the CDR3 is given as CSVGEGGANEKLFF. The sequence in DNA is TGCAGCGTTGGGGAGGGGGGAGCTAATGAAAAACTGTTTTTT.